The 17 T cell receptor beta chains given below trace back to one sample, sequenced in a study of control samples from healthy donors and cancer patients. The assay was immunoSEQ multiplex PCR, and TCRdb's table has in-frame clones only and misses some. The sample records approximately 100,000 clones, 80% to 95% being singletons. Material: blood. These receptors were collected from a human donor in good health. The donor label of this sample is uncertain.

The V and J genes are TRBV7-3 and TRBJ2-3; D is perhaps TRBD1 or TRBD2 (5 bases each). Germline V gene data show CDR1 as SGHTA and CDR2 as FQGTGA. The CDR3 length is 15 residues. Trimming cost V 5 bases and J 6 bases, with 18 bases left between them. This CDR3 reads CASSPAGAPWDTQYF. CDR3 DNA sequence: TGTGCCAGCAGCCCAGCCGGGGCCCCCTGGGATACGCAGTATTTT.

The J gene is TRBJ1-6, the V gene TRBV27; the D is unclear. Germline V gene lookup returns CDR1 MNHEY and CDR2 SMNVEV (reference sequence). This CDR3 is 13 amino acids long. Deletions cut 5 bases from V and 7 bases from J, with 9 bases between. Here the CDR3 reads CASSQKRNSPLHF. The CDR3, as DNA: TGTGCCAGCAGTCAGAAAAGAAATTCACCCCTCCACTTT.

V usage is TRBV25-1 and J usage is TRBJ2-1; tentative D call: TRBD2 (6 bases). Germline-derived CDR1 and CDR2 are MGHDK and SYGVNS. V lost 4 bases, J lost 4 bases, and 14 bases lay in between. The CDR3 contains 15 residues. This chain's CDR3 is CASSGGANEYNEQFF. CDR3 sequence (DNA): TGTGCCAGCAGTGGCGGGGCAAATGAATACAATGAGCAGTTCTTC. The whole variable domain, filled in from reference TRBV25-1 and TRBJ2-1, reads EADIYQTPRYLVIGTGKKITLECSQTMGHDKMYWYQQDPGMELHLIHYSYGVNSTEKGDLSSESTVSRIRTEHFPLTLESARPSHTSQYLCASSGGANEYNEQFFGPGTRLTVL.

This rearrangement joins TRBV30 to TRBJ2-5; 14 positions agree with TRBD2. In germline, CDR1 is GTSNPN, CDR2 SVGIG (reference sequence). The junction had 6 bases not matched to a gene; V was cut back by 8 bases and J by 4 bases. The CDR3 extends over 14 amino acids. For the CDR3, the DNA is TGTGCCGGGGCCGGGACTAGCGGGGGAGAGACCCAGTACTTC. Translation gives CAGAGTSGGETQYF.

This chain joins TRBV5-4 and TRBJ1-2, with a weak D call TRBD1 (5 bases). The CDR3 extends over 14 amino acids. Germline CDR1 SGHNT, CDR2 YYREEE (reference sequence). V gave up 1 base and J gave up 5 bases, with 12 bases separating them. CDR3: CASSLPPPGYGYTF. The DNA of the CDR3 is TGTGCCAGCAGCTTGCCCCCCCCAGGGTATGGCTACACCTTC. Filled out from reference TRBV5-4 and TRBJ1-2, the complete variable domain reads ETGVTQSPTHLIKTRGQQVTLRCSSQSGHNTVSWYQQALGQGPQFIFQYYREEENGRGNFPPRFSGLQFPNYSSELNVNALELDDSALYLCASSLPPPGYGYTFGSGTRLTVV.

J is TRBJ1-3 and V is TRBV6-5; D is unclear. V lost 11 bases to trimming and J lost 4 bases, with 15 bases between them. This CDR3 region has 13 residues. CDR1 and CDR2 from the germline V gene are MNHEY and SVGAGI. For the CDR3, the DNA is TGTGCCTGTCGGCCCTTTTTGGGAAACACCATATATTTT. Amino acid sequence: CACRPFLGNTIYF.

This chain uses TRBV7-9 with TRBJ1-1; D not certain. CDR1 and CDR2 from the germline V gene are SEHNR and FQNEAQ (reference sequence). This CDR3 has 16 residues. Trimming cost V 6 bases and J 4 bases, with 21 bases left between them. CDR3 coding DNA: TGTGCCAGCAGACTAGTCGTGTCGGCCCGGGGCACTGAAGCTTTCTTT. It encodes CASRLVVSARGTEAFF. Using reference TRBV7-9 and TRBJ1-1 for the parts outside the CDR3, the full variable domain is DTGVSQNPRHKITKRGQNVTFRCDPISEHNRLYWYRQTLGQGPEFLTYFQNEAQLEKSRLLSDRFSAERPKGSFSTLEIQRTEQGDSAMYLCASRLVVSARGTEAFFGQGTRLTVV.

This rearrangement joins TRBV6-1 to TRBJ2-3, with 7 bases lining up with TRBD1. This CDR3 has 15 residues. With V trimmed by 0 bases and J by 4 bases, 4 bases remained unmatched. CDR1 is MNHNS, CDR2 SASEGT, per germline. CDR3 sequence: CASSEALQGADTQYF. The CDR3 bases are TGTGCCAGCAGTGAAGCGCTTCAGGGGGCAGATACGCAGTATTTT.

On this clone itself: Other DNA sequences within the sample encode an identical CDR3. The V call is TRBV7-9, the J call TRBJ1-1; possible D gene TRBD1, 5 bases. V was shortened by 5 bases and J by 8 bases, with 18 bases between the two germline ends. Germline V lookup: CDR1 SEHNR, CDR2 FQNEAQ (reference sequence). The CDR3 covers 14 residues. Here the CDR3 DNA reads TGTGCCAGCAGCCCTTCGGGGGGTTTGACCGAAGCTTTCTTT. Translation gives CASSPSGGLTEAFF. The full variable domain, with the rest looked up from reference TRBV7-9 and TRBJ1-1, is DTGVSQNPRHKITKRGQNVTFRCDPISEHNRLYWYRQTLGQGPEFLTYFQNEAQLEKSRLLSDRFSAERPKGSFSTLEIQRTEQGDSAMYLCASSPSGGLTEAFFGQGTRLTVV.

This rearrangement joins TRBV3-1 (or the pseudogene TRBV3-2) to TRBJ1-5; 10 bases line up with TRBD1. CDR3 length equals 15 residues. V trimming: 3 bases; J trimming: 5 bases; junction bases outside the gene matches: 4. From germline, CDR1 is LGHDT and CDR2 YNNKEL (reference sequence). The CDR3 here is CASSQGQGPDQPQHF. The CDR3, as DNA: TGTGCCAGCAGCCAGGGACAGGGGCCCGATCAGCCCCAGCATTTT.

This clone appeared a single time. This rearrangement joins TRBV29-1 to TRBJ1-3; the D is unclear. The germline V gene encodes CDR1 SQVTM and CDR2 ANQGSEA. V shed 7 bases and J shed 1 base, with 8 bases lying between them. There are 12 residues in the CDR3. The CDR3: CSAGTSGNTIYF. CDR3 DNA: TGCAGCGCTGGTACGTCTGGAAACACCATATATTTT. The full variable domain, in which reference TRBV29-1 and TRBJ1-3 provide the parts outside the CDR3, is SAVISQKPSRDICQRGTSLTIQCQVDSQVTMMFWYRQQPGQSLTLIATANQGSEATYESGFVIDKFPISRPNLTFSTLTVSNMSPEDSSIYLCSAGTSGNTIYFGEGSWLTVV.

The chain is built from TRBV12-3 or TRBV12-4 and TRBJ1-1; D may be TRBD1 (6 bases). This CDR3 comprises 12 residues. V shed 7 bases and J shed 4 bases, with 10 bases lying between them. The CDR3 protein is CASNRAGTEAFF. CDR3 in DNA: TGTGCCAGCAACAGGGCGGGCACTGAAGCTTTCTTT.

The chain has TRBV11-2 and TRBJ2-3; 7 bases match TRBD2. In germline, CDR1 is SGHAT, CDR2 FQNNGV. The CDR3 has 15 residues. After removal of 5 bases from V and 6 bases from J, the junction contained 11 bases not matched to a gene. For the CDR3, the DNA is TGTGCCAGCAGCCGCCGTGGGGTTAGCGGGGATACGCAGTATTTT. The encoded protein is CASSRRGVSGDTQYF.

The chain employs TRBV6-2 or TRBV6-3 and TRBJ1-1, with D perhaps matching TRBD1 (6 bases). The CDR3 is 17 residues long. Germline lookup yields CDR1 MNHEY and CDR2 SVGEGT. V dropped 2 bases and J dropped 0 bases, with 16 bases sitting between them. For the CDR3, the DNA is TGTGCCAGCAGTTACCCGGTCGGTCAGGGGATGAACACTGAAGCTTTCTTT. This translates into CASSYPVGQGMNTEAFF.

CDR3 protein: CAWSGASLGEQFF. The CDR3 bases are TGTGCCTGGAGTGGCGCCTCCTTAGGGGAGCAGTTCTTC. This rearrangement joins TRBV30 to TRBJ2-1; D gene ambiguous. This CDR3 contains 13 residues. V was pared by 1 base and J by 10 bases, with 14 bases between. Per germline, CDR1 GTSNPN and CDR2 SVGIG (reference sequence).

CDR3 in DNA: TGTGCCAGTAGTATGACACTCACCGAACCTTATCAGCCCCAGCATTTT. Translated: CASSMTLTEPYQPQHF. J is TRBJ1-5 and V is TRBV19; the D is unclear. Germline CDR1 LNHDA, CDR2 SQIVND (reference sequence). V lost 3 bases to trimming and J lost 5 bases, with 17 bases between them. The CDR3 is 16 amino acids.

The chain joins TRBV6-1 to TRBJ2-3, with a possible D match to TRBD1 (5 bases). V dropped 2 bases and J dropped 7 bases, with 16 bases sitting between them. This CDR3 region has 15 residues. Germline lookup yields CDR1 MNHNS and CDR2 SASEGT. CDR3 loop: CASSEIPQGAYTQYF. CDR3 nucleotide sequence: TGTGCCAGCAGTGAAATTCCCCAGGGTGCATATACGCAGTATTTT.